Listed below are T cell receptor beta chains from one sample, sequenced in a study of Graves' ophthalmopathy and Graves' hyperthyroidism. Using its own MiXCR run on the multiplex PCR reads, TCRdb lists one record per CDR3 protein. The sample lists 170,000 or so distinct CDR3 sequences; under 40% were seen once. The sample comprised peripheral blood. All receptors derive from a woman between 35 and 50 years old with Graves' ophthalmopathy. CDR3s include the opening cysteine and the closing phenylalanine or tryptophan. Fields, in order: CDR3 DNA, CDR3 protein, J gene, CDR3 length, D gene, clone size, V gene. A D gene is named only where the DNA matches it firmly. Size tells how often a clone was seen (once, few, many) or the class of an expanded clone, and some rows leave it out.

TGTGCCAGCGGACAGGGACATCAGCCCCAGCATTTT CASGQGHQPQHF TRBJ1-5 12 TRBD1 many TRBV19
TGTGCCAGCAGTCCAACGGACAGGGCTTATGGCTACACCTTC CASSPTDRAYGYTF TRBJ1-2 14 TRBD1 few TRBV12-3/TRBV12-4
TGTGCCAGCAGCTCGGACCTCAAGTACTTC CASSSDLKYF TRBJ2-5 10 - - TRBV7-9
TGCGCCAGCAGCTTGGATGCCAGGCCCTCCGGGGAGCTGTTTTTT CASSLDARPSGELFF TRBJ2-2 15 - many TRBV5-1
TGTGCCAGCAGTTCACAACAGGGGAAAAACACTGAAGCTTTCTTT CASSSQQGKNTEAFF TRBJ1-1 15 TRBD1 - TRBV6-5
TGCAGTGCTAGAGTGGGACAAGAGACCCAGTACTTC CSARVGQETQYF TRBJ2-5 12 - - TRBV20-1
TGTGCCAGCGCTGCGGTCGGCAGGGGTAATCAGCCCCAGCATTTT CASAAVGRGNQPQHF TRBJ1-5 15 - - TRBV6-2/TRBV6-3
TGTGCCAGCAGTTACAGGGGGGCAAGACCGCTAGGCCACGAGCAGTACTTC CASSYRGARPLGHEQYF TRBJ2-7 17 - - TRBV6-2/TRBV6-3
TGTGCCAGCAGTTCCGCGGGGAACAGTGAAGCTTTCTTT CASSSAGNSEAFF TRBJ1-1 13 - - TRBV12-3/TRBV12-4
TGTGCCAGCTCACCTCAGACAGGGACGGACACTGAAGCTTTCTTT CASSPQTGTDTEAFF TRBJ1-1 15 TRBD1 many TRBV18
TGTGCCAGCAGTATAGGACAGGGGGCGTGGGGCTACACCTTC CASSIGQGAWGYTF TRBJ1-2 14 TRBD1 - TRBV12-3/TRBV12-4
TGTGCCAGCAGTTTAAGGGCGGTCTACGAGCAGTACTTC CASSLRAVYEQYF TRBJ2-7 13 - few TRBV6-2/TRBV6-3
TGTGCCAGCAGCAAGGGCGGGGTTTCTGAAGCTTTCTTT CASSKGGVSEAFF TRBJ1-1 13 - - TRBV7-8
TGTGCCAGTAGTACCGGGATTAACTATGGCTACACCTTC CASSTGINYGYTF TRBJ1-2 13 - many TRBV19
TGTGCCAGCAGCGGCGACGGCGCCGGGCTAGCCTACGAGCAGTACTTC CASSGDGAGLAYEQYF TRBJ2-7 16 - many TRBV5-6
TGTGCCAGCAGCCAGTCACCCCTACGCCCCTATGGCTACACCTTC CASSQSPLRPYGYTF TRBJ1-2 15 - many TRBV28
TGTGCCAGCAGTACGTTTTCAGGCGTCGGAAACACCATATATTTT CASSTFSGVGNTIYF TRBJ1-3 15 - - TRBV28